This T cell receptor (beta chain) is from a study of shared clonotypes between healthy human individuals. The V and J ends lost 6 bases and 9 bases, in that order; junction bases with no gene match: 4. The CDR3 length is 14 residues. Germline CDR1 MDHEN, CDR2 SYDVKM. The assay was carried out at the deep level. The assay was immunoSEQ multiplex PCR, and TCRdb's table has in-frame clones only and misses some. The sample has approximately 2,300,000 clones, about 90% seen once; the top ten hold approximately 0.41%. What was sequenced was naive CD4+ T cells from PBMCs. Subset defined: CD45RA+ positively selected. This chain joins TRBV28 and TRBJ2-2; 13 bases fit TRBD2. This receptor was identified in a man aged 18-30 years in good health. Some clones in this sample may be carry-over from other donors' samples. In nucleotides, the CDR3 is TGTGCCAGCAGGTGGACTAGCGGGAGCTGGGAGCTGTTTTTT. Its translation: CASRWTSGSWELFF.